This T cell receptor beta chain comes out of a study of blood T cell repertoires in COVID-19. Whole-study context: T cells, B-cell-depleted T cells, or PBMCs supplied cDNA or gDNA.

The CDR3 extends over 12 amino acids. Germline V gene data show CDR1 as MNHEY and CDR2 as SMNVEV (reference sequence). TCRdb's copy holds only in-frame clones and misses some; the assay was immunoSEQ multiplex PCR. The sample holds under 350,000 clones; roughly 89% are singletons and the top ten take 1.5% to 2%. As for this clone: A junction end diverges from the germline sequence, so it may reflect a read error.

The source material was PBMCs or T cells enriched from blood (not recorded which). This clonotype originated in a woman between 40 and 50 years old who had recovered from COVID-19. V and J are TRBV27 and TRBJ2-7; a possible D gene is TRBD1 (6 bases). CDR3 sequence (DNA): TGTGCCAGCAGTTTATCTAGGGGGTCTCTCAACTTC. Translated, it gives CASSLSRGSLNF.